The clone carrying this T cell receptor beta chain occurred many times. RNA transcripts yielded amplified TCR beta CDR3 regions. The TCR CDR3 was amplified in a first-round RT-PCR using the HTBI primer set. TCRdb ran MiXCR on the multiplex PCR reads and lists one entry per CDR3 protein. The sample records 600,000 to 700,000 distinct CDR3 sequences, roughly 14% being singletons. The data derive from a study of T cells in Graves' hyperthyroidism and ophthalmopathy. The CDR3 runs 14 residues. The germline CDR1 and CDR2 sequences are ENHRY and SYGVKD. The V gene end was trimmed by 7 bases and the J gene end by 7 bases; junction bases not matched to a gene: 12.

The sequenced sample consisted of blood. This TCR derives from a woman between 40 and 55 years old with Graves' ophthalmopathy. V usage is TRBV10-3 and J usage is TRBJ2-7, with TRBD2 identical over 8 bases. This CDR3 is CAIKGQQGGGEQYF. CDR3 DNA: TGTGCCATCAAAGGCCAACAAGGCGGGGGGGAGCAGTACTTC.